This T cell receptor delta chain was sequenced during a study of γδ T cells in repeated Plasmodium falciparum infection. On the study more broadly: Over approximately 640 days, donors received four mosquito-bite P. falciparum NF54 infections.

This clone appeared a few times. The antigen is undetermined. Translating this DNA gives a protein that differs at residue 20 from the TCRdb one, which belongs to a much larger clone; a read error is likely, and the protein shown is this translation. Whole-study results and caveats: Over time and infection, Vgamma9/Vdelta2+ repertoires remained highly stable and polyclonal.

The germline CDR1 and CDR2 sequences are TSWWSYY and QGS. This CDR3 has 23 amino acids. Gammadelta T cells were flow-sorted from PBMC into Vgamma9/Vdelta2+ and Vdelta2-negative populations for bulk analysis. TCRdb re-processed the multiplex PCR reads via CATT. The sample gives 53,000 or so delta-chain clones, about 1.9% of which show up once; 24% is in the top ten. This TCR derives from a pool of human donors (malaria-infected and uninfected, not separated). The chain carries TRDV1 and TRDJ1; D may be TRDD2 or TRDD3 (7 bases each). TCRdb does not report a J gene; here it was assigned by matching the DNA to germline references. The sequenced sample was gamma-delta T cells from blood. CDR3 sequence (DNA): TGTGCTCTTGGGGACACCTTACAGTTTTCCTACGTCCGGGGGATCGTAACTTACGATAGACTCATCTTT. Its translation: CALGDTLQFSYVRGIVTYDRLIF.